This T cell receptor beta chain was obtained from a study of patients and donors after allogeneic stem cell transplantation. The V end lost 1 base, the J end lost 6 bases, and 4 bases lay between the germline ends. The CDR3 runs 11 residues. The germline gives CDR1 MGHRA, CDR2 YSYEKL. TCRdb called the RT-PCR reads again in MiXCR, with one record for every CDR3 protein. Of about 410,000 distinct CDR3 sequences detected, 16% appear once; the ten largest clones hold just over 7%. The J gene is TRBJ2-7, the V gene TRBV4-1; D ambiguous. The TCR was taken from a human donor who was either an allogeneic HSCT recipient or a stem cell or donor lymphocyte infusion donor (not recorded which). It is not recorded whose cells these are; they may come from a transplant donor. The sequencing input was blood, either unsorted or a sorted T cell fraction (not recorded which). The CDR3 loop is CASSQGTEQYF. The CDR3 DNA reads as TGCGCCAGCAGCCAAGGGACCGAGCAGTACTTC.